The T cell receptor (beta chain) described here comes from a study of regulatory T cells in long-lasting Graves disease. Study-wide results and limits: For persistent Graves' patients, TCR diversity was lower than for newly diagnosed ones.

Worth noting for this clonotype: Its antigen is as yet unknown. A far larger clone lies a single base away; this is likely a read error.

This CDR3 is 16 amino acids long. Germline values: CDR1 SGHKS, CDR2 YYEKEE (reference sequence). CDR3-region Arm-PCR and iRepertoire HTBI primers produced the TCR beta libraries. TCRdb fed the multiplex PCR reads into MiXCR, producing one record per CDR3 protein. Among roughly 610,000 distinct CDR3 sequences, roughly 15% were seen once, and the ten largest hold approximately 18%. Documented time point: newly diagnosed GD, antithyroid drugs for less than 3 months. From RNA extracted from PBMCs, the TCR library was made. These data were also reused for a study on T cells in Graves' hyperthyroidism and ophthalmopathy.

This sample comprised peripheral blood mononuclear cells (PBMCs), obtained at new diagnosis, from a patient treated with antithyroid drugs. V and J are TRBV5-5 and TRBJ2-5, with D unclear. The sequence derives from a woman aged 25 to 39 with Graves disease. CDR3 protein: CTSSLDPWSAQETQYF. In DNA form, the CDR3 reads TGTACCAGCAGCTTAGATCCCTGGAGCGCCCAAGAGACCCAGTACTTC.